The clone carrying this TCR beta chain appeared a few times. Its antigen remains unidentified. The TCRbeta library incorporated unique molecular identifiers. TCRdb recomputed calls from the PCR reads with MiXCR, one row per CDR3 protein. The sample gives approximately 110,000 distinct CDR3 sequences, under 13% of which show up once; around 35% is in the top ten. Germline loops: CDR1 MGHRA, CDR2 YSYEKL. With V trimmed by 0 bases and J by 1 base, 5 bases remained unmatched. The CDR3 spans 16 residues. The data stem from a study of T-cell reconstitution after alpha-beta-depleted transplantation in children. Overall study findings and caveats: Surviving recipient T cells and intrathymic progenitors accounted for some patients' high TCRbeta diversity at day 60. It was reported that alpha-beta T cells came from several hundred expanded graft clones (about two months after transplant). By one year post-transplant, T-cell counts and diversity largely arose from T cells that were newly produced.

The starting material was PBMCs, obtained before TCRalphabeta/CD19-depleted stem cell transplant. The rearrangement joins TRBV4-1 to TRBJ2-5; 7 bases agree with TRBD2. This sequence originates from a boy younger than 10 with acute lymphoblastic leukemia, due to receive a stem cell transplant. This CDR3 is CASSQEGAGLQETQYF. As DNA, the CDR3 is TGCGCCAGCAGCCAAGAGGGAGCGGGGCTCCAAGAGACCCAGTACTTC.